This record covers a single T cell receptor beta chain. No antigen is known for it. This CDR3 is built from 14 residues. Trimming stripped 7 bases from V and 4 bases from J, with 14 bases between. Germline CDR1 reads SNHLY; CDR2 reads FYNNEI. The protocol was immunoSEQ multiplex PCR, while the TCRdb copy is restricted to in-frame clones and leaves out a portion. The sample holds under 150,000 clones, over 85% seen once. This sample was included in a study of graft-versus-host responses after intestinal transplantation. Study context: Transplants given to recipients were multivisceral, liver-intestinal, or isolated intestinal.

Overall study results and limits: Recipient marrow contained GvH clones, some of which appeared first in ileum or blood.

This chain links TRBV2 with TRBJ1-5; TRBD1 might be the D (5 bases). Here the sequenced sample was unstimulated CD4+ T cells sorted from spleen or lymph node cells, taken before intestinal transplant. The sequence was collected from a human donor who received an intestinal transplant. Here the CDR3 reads CASTRGQGNQPQHF. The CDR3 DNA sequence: TGTGCCAGCACAAGGGGTCAAGGGAATCAGCCCCAGCATTTT.